The clone carrying this TCR beta chain was counted only a few times. The record originates from a study of identical twins. TCRdb recomputed calls from the 5' RACE reads with MiXCR, one row per CDR3 protein. This sample has about 300,000 distinct CDR3 sequences, with approximately 13% found just once. Trimming pared 1 base from V and 4 bases from J, leaving 19 bases between. The V gene's germline CDR1 is MDHEN and CDR2 SYDVKM. The length of the CDR3 is 17 residues. Separately, the same data were catalogued under a study of yellow fever vaccine responses in identical twins. Per that study: It has been reported that, in twins, the vaccine T cell response seemed partly convergent and partly personalized.

The sequence derives from a woman younger than 30 in good health. The chain couples TRBV28 to TRBJ1-2, with D unresolved. The sequencing input was CD8+ T cells sorted from blood. CDR3: CASSLYPNGHGVYGYTF. CDR3 nucleotide sequence: TGTGCCAGCAGTTTATACCCTAATGGCCACGGAGTCTATGGCTACACCTTC.